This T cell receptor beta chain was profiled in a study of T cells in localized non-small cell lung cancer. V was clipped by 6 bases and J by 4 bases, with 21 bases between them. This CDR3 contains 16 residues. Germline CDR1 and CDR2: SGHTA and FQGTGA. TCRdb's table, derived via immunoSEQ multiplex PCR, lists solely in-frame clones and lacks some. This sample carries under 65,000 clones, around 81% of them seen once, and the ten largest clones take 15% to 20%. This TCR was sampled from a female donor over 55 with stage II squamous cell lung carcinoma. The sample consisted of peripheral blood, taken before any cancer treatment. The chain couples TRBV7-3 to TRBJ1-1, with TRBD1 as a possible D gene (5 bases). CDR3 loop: CASSPTPGAQGTEAFF. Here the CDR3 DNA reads TGTGCCAGCAGTCCTACCCCGGGCGCCCAGGGCACTGAAGCTTTCTTT.